This T cell receptor beta chain was documented in a study of T-cell memory formation after mild COVID-19. Overall study results and limits: In second-wave clones peaking day 37, SARS-CoV-2 specificity remained unconfirmed. Pre-infection memory held some responding clones, suggesting pre-existing cross-reactive T cells responded.

Points on this clonotype: No antigen is known for it.

TCRdb re-derived calls from the 5' RACE reads in MiXCR, one entry per CDR3 protein. The top ten clones hold roughly 21% of a sample with 400,000 to 450,000 distinct CDR3 sequences, roughly 18% of them seen once. CDR3 length: 15 amino acids. The V gene end was trimmed by 5 bases and the J gene end by 1 base; junction bases not matched to a gene: 5. Germline-derived CDR1 and CDR2 are DFQATT and SNEGSKA (reference sequence). The sequence derives from a man aged 18 to 35 who had mild COVID-19 (a few samples of this study predate the infection). Cell type and time point are not known. This rearrangement joins TRBV20-1 to TRBJ2-3, with 11 positions matching TRBD2. The material sequenced was PBMCs or a T cell subset sorted from them (not recorded which). CDR3 nucleotide sequence: TGCAGTGCTGCCGGGACTAGCGGCCGCACAGATACGCAGTATTTT. Translated: CSAAGTSGRTDTQYF.